Here is one TCR beta chain with its context. The antigen remains undetermined. These data are taken from a study of cytomegalovirus exposure and HLA in healthy donors. Study-level results: CMV antigen specificity of a few CMV-associated chains was confirmed in vitro. Sequence variants that were highly shared formed a cluster that was likely a sequencing artifact. In a later analysis, a missense DCLRE1C variant was linked to TCR beta V- and J-gene trimming. Presence/absence analyses supposed approximately even sequencing depth among donors.

Trimming took 2 bases from V and 1 from J, leaving 8 bases between them. Germline V gene lookup returns CDR1 SEHNR and CDR2 FQNEAQ (reference sequence). The CDR3 extends over 14 amino acids. The PCR contained 60 Vbeta and 13 Jbeta primers. Clones were read by immunoSEQ multiplex PCR, and TCRdb kept only the in-frame ones, dropping some. The profile covers 90,000 to 150,000 clones, with about 70% appearing a single time and 2% to 2.5% taken by the ten largest. The sequenced sample was PBMCs. This sequence joins TRBV7-9 and TRBJ1-1; the D is unclear. The TCR sequence derives from a human donor in good health. The CDR3 here is CASSLLSRNTEAFF. CDR3 DNA sequence: TGTGCCAGCAGCTTACTTTCCAGGAACACTGAAGCTTTCTTT.